The 26 T cell receptor beta chains in this list originate from one sample, sequenced in a study of cytomegalovirus exposure and HLA in healthy donors. The primer mix had 60 Vbeta and 13 Jbeta primers. The repertoire was sequenced with immunoSEQ multiplex PCR; TCRdb's copy has only in-frame clones and lacks some. The sample has more than 95,000 clones, roughly 66% seen once. The material sequenced was PBMCs. These receptors were collected from a woman aged 50 to 65 in good health and CMV-seronegative.

CDR3 in DNA: TGTGCTAGTGGTAGATCGACGGGAGAGACCCAGTACTTC. The encoded protein is CASGRSTGETQYF. The chain joins TRBV12-5 to TRBJ2-5; no firm D call. V lost 5 bases to trimming and J lost 4 bases, with 11 bases between them. The CDR3 extends over 13 amino acids. CDR1 is LGHNT, CDR2 FRNRAP, per germline.

The chain is built from TRBV7-9 and TRBJ1-5, with 8 nucleotides matching TRBD1. V was clipped by 5 bases and J by 5 bases; unmatched bases: 2. The V gene's germline CDR1 is SEHNR and CDR2 FQNEAQ (reference sequence). This CDR3 contains 13 residues. This chain's CDR3 is CASSQQGDQPQHF. The DNA for the CDR3 is TGTGCCAGCAGCCAACAGGGGGATCAGCCCCAGCATTTT.

The chain has TRBV15 and TRBJ2-7; 8 positions match TRBD1. CDR3 length: 15 amino acids. The germline V gene has CDR1 LNHNV and CDR2 YYDKDF (reference sequence). Losses at the gene ends were 5 bases for V and 4 bases for J; bases not matched to a gene: 10. In DNA form, the CDR3 reads TGTGCCACCAGCCCCACGCCCGGACAGGGATACGAGCAGTACTTC. Residues: CATSPTPGQGYEQYF.

The rearrangement joins TRBV5-1 to TRBJ2-3, with TRBD1 matching 9 bases. With 9 bases clipped from V and 0 bases from J, the junction kept 5 bases outside the gene matches. This CDR3 has 14 residues. The germline CDR1 and CDR2 sequences are SGHRS and YFSETQ. CDR3 in DNA: TGCGCCACGCGGACAGGGGTTAGCACAGATACGCAGTATTTT. This sequence encodes CATRTGVSTDTQYF.

This chain uses TRBV7-9 with TRBJ1-1; D call uncertain. Trimming removed 1 base at V and 4 bases at J, with 4 bases between. Germline V CDR1 and CDR2: SEHNR, FQNEAQ (reference sequence). This CDR3 region has 12 residues. The CDR3 nucleotides read TGTGCCAGCAGCTTAGATCGCACTGAAGCTTTCTTT. Translation: CASSLDRTEAFF.

Only a few counts were recorded for this clone. The chain couples TRBV5-1 to TRBJ2-5; the D is unclear. Trimming removed 1 base from V and 0 bases from J, with 13 bases in between. This CDR3 is 16 amino acids long. Looked up from germline, CDR1 is SGHRS and CDR2 is YFSETQ. The CDR3 nucleotides are TGCGCCAGCAGCTTGAGGCTAGGCCTGGACCAAGAGACCCAGTACTTC. Its protein is CASSLRLGLDQETQYF.

This chain connects TRBV16 to TRBJ1-1; D uncertain. CDR1 and CDR2 from the germline V gene are KGHSY and FQNENV. Deletions cut 2 bases from V and 5 bases from J, with 12 bases between. This CDR3 is 14 amino acids long. The CDR3 reads CASSQGGKLTEAFF. The CDR3 DNA reads TGTGCCAGCAGCCAAGGTGGTAAACTGACTGAAGCTTTCTTT. Together with reference TRBV16 and TRBJ1-1, the CDR3 gives the full variable domain: GEEVAQTPKHLVRGEGQKAKLYCAPIKGHSYVFWYQQVLKNEFKFLISFQNENVFDETGMPKERFSAKCLPNSPCSLEIQATKLEDSAVYFCASSQGGKLTEAFFGQGTRLTVV.

The chain uses TRBV19 and TRBJ2-6, with D hard to call. The germline CDR1 and CDR2 sequences are LNHDA and SQIVND (reference sequence). Trimming removed 0 bases at V and 0 bases at J, with 9 bases between. CDR3 size: 17 residues. CDR3 in amino acids: CASSIDRSRSGANVLTF. The CDR3 nucleotides are TGTGCCAGTAGTATAGATAGGAGCCGCTCTGGGGCCAACGTCCTGACTTTC.

The CDR3 nucleotides are TGTGCCAGTAGTACGCAGGGAGGGGAGGGGGAAGCTTTCTTT. It is translated as CASSTQGGEGEAFF. The rearrangement uses TRBV19 and TRBJ1-1, with D maybe TRBD1 (5 bases). Germline CDR1 LNHDA, CDR2 SQIVND (reference sequence). The CDR3 contains 14 residues. Trimming stripped 4 bases from V and 8 bases from J, with 17 bases between.

The chain employs TRBV4-1 and TRBJ2-3, with TRBD2 matching 15 bases. This CDR3 is built from 15 residues. With V trimmed by 4 bases and J by 6 bases, 2 bases remained unmatched. Germline CDR1 reads MGHRA; CDR2 reads YSYEKL. CDR3 sequence: CASSLGLAGGDTQYF. CDR3 sequence (DNA): TGCGCCAGCAGCCTGGGACTAGCGGGGGGCGATACGCAGTATTTT.

The chain has TRBV27 and TRBJ2-2; D is ambiguous. This CDR3 region has 12 residues. CDR1 and CDR2 from the germline V gene are MNHEY and SMNVEV (reference sequence). Trimming left V 3 bases short and J 6 bases short, with 5 bases between. The CDR3 bases are TGTGCCAGCAGTTTTGTCGCCGGGGAGCTGTTTTTT. Protein product: CASSFVAGELFF.

The gene calls are TRBV6-4 and TRBJ2-5; possible D gene TRBD1, 5 bases. V was shortened by 8 bases and J by 3 bases, with 13 bases between the two germline ends. The CDR3 spans 13 residues. Germline loops: CDR1 MRHNA, CDR2 SNTAGT. The DNA of the CDR3 is TGTGCCAGCCGACGACAGAACGAAGAGACCCAGTACTTC. Its protein product is CASRRQNEETQYF.

This chain uses TRBV7-2 with TRBJ2-3; 9 bases match TRBD2. V lost 1 base and J lost 0; bases outside the gene matches: 5. CDR3 size: 17 residues. CDR1 and CDR2 from the germline V gene are SGHTA and FQGNSA. The CDR3 bases are TGTGCCAGCAGCTTAGTGTTAGCGGGAGATAGCACAGATACGCAGTATTTT. Translating it yields CASSLVLAGDSTDTQYF.

This chain uses TRBV28 with TRBJ2-5; 7 bases are a match to TRBD1. The trim removed 5 bases at V and 7 bases at J, leaving 7 bases unmatched. The CDR3 runs to 13 residues. Germline V lookup: CDR1 MDHEN, CDR2 SYDVKM. For the CDR3, the DNA is TGTGCCAGCAGTAATACAGGGGTTTGGACCCAGTACTTC. Amino acid sequence: CASSNTGVWTQYF.

V usage is TRBV19 and J usage is TRBJ1-3; perhaps TRBD1 as D (6 bases). This CDR3 has 15 residues. The germline CDR1 and CDR2 sequences are LNHDA and SQIVND (reference sequence). V lost 3 bases to trimming and J lost 0 bases, with 9 bases between them. For the CDR3, the DNA is TGTGCCAGTAGTATGGGGGCGGACTCTGGAAACACCATATATTTT. Protein product: CASSMGADSGNTIYF. Supplemented by reference TRBV19 and TRBJ1-3, the full variable domain reads DGGITQSPKYLFRKEGQNVTLSCEQNLNHDAMYWYRQDPGQGLRLIYYSQIVNDFQKGDIAEGYSVSREKKESFPLTVTSAQKNPTAFYLCASSMGADSGNTIYFGEGSWLTVV.

This clone was observed a few times. The rearrangement links TRBV27 to TRBJ1-4; 7 bases agree with TRBD1. The germline V gene encodes CDR1 MNHEY and CDR2 SMNVEV (reference sequence). V lost 5 bases, J lost 0 bases, and 3 bases stayed unmatched. The CDR3 contains 15 residues. The CDR3 is CASSTTGATNEKLFF. In DNA, the CDR3 is TGTGCCAGCAGTACAACAGGGGCAACTAATGAAAAACTGTTTTTT.

V is TRBV4-1 and J is TRBJ2-5, with 12 bases lining up with TRBD2. CDR1 is MGHRA and CDR2 is YSYEKL in the germline V gene. CDR3 size: 15 residues. J gave up 0 bases and V 6 bases, and 2 bases lay outside the gene matches. The CDR3 nucleotides read TGCGCCAGCAGAGGACTAGCGGGGAACCAAGAGACCCAGTACTTC. Translation: CASRGLAGNQETQYF.

The chain uses TRBV6-6 and TRBJ2-3; TRBD2 matches at 8 bases. The CDR3 has 15 residues. The trim removed 7 bases at V and 2 bases at J, leaving 8 bases unmatched. From germline, CDR1 is MNHNY and CDR2 SVGAGI (reference sequence). The CDR3 here is CASKETSGNTDTQYF. For the CDR3, the DNA is TGTGCCAGCAAAGAAACTAGCGGAAACACAGATACGCAGTATTTT.

This clone has just a few counts. The genes are TRBV7-9 and TRBJ2-7; D might be TRBD2 (7 bases). Germline values: CDR1 SEHNR, CDR2 FQNEAQ (reference sequence). Trimming pared 1 base from V and 0 bases from J, leaving 16 bases between. The CDR3 is made up of 17 amino acids. Here the CDR3 reads CASSLEGRGLSSYEQYF. The CDR3 DNA is TGTGCCAGCAGCTTAGAAGGGCGGGGGCTTAGCTCCTACGAGCAGTACTTC.

The CDR3 loop reads CASGAAGSGNTIYF. CDR3 in DNA: TGTGCCAGTGGAGCGGCAGGCTCTGGAAACACCATATATTTT. The gene calls are TRBV25-1 and TRBJ1-3; no clear D. The CDR3 is 14 residues long. With 9 bases removed from V and 0 bases from J, the gap between germline ends came to 12 bases. Looked up from germline, CDR1 is MGHDK and CDR2 is SYGVNS.

The rearrangement joins TRBV5-1 to TRBJ2-3; 10 nucleotides match TRBD1. CDR3 length: 15 residues. V lost 3 bases to trimming and J lost 4 bases; unmatched junction nucleotides: 5. Germline V gene data show CDR1 as SGHRS and CDR2 as YFSETQ. As DNA, the CDR3 is TGCGCCAGCAGCTCCCCGGGACAGGGGCCAGATACGCAGTATTTT. It encodes CASSSPGQGPDTQYF.

The J gene is TRBJ1-2, the V gene TRBV7-9; no reliable D call. Germline CDR1 SEHNR, CDR2 FQNEAQ (reference sequence). This CDR3 has 12 residues. Trimming cost V 5 bases and J 7 bases, with 11 bases left between them. The CDR3 loop is CASSLAASGYTF. CDR3 DNA sequence: TGTGCCAGCAGCCTTGCAGCGAGTGGCTACACCTTC.

The genes are TRBV25-1 and TRBJ2-3; D perhaps matches TRBD2 (6 bases). Germline CDR1 is MGHDK and CDR2 is SYGVNS. The germline V and J ends were trimmed by 6 bases and 7 bases, with 17 bases remaining between them. CDR3 size: 14 residues. The CDR3, as DNA: TGTGCCAGCAGGACCGGGACTCCCCCTAATACGCAGTATTTT. Translating gives CASRTGTPPNTQYF.

The gene calls are TRBV7-2 and TRBJ1-2; weak D call: TRBD1 (6 bases). The germline CDR1 and CDR2 sequences are SGHTA and FQGNSA. Trimming took off 4 bases at V and 6 bases at J, with 15 bases between the two ends. CDR3 length equals 14 residues. The CDR3 loop reads CASSSTGPEDGYTF. In DNA form, the CDR3 reads TGTGCCAGCAGCTCAACAGGGCCTGAGGATGGCTACACCTTC.

As for this clone: The germline gene is not matched at one end of the junction; a read error may be the cause. The chain is built from TRBV6-1 and TRBJ1-4; 7 nucleotides align to TRBD1. CDR1 is MNHNS and CDR2 is SASEGT in the germline V gene. There are 15 residues in the CDR3. The CDR3 sequence: CASTESTGVREKLFF. CDR3 nucleotides: TGTGCCAGCACTGAATCAACAGGGGTACGGGAAAAACTGTTTTTT.

The CDR3 sequence: CASSQDPLSGRTDTQYF. CDR3 DNA: TGCGCCAGCAGCCAAGATCCACTATCAGGGAGGACAGATACGCAGTATTTT. V gene TRBV4-3 combines with J gene TRBJ2-3, with D tentatively TRBD2 (6 bases). The CDR3 runs to 17 residues. Trimming left V 0 bases short and J 3 bases short, with 16 bases between. Germline CDR1 reads LGHNA; CDR2 reads YSLEER.